This TCR beta chain stems from a study of blood T cells in healthy people across ages. Germline lookup yields CDR1 MNHNY and CDR2 SVGAGI (reference sequence). This CDR3 spans 15 amino acids. With 2 bases removed from V and 2 bases from J, the gap between germline ends came to 10 bases. It was with a sample-barcoded 5' primer and a J-beta primer mix that a second PCR of roughly 7 to 12 cycles was run. TCRdb analysed the 5' RACE reads with MiXCR anew, one entry per CDR3 protein. The sample yields 650,000 to 700,000 distinct CDR3 sequences, approximately 52% seen once. The sequenced sample was blood. The clonotype was recovered from a woman older than 75 in good health. This chain joins TRBV6-6 and TRBJ2-1; D may be TRBD2 (6 bases). The CDR3 reads CASSYRRDPYNEQFF. The CDR3 DNA sequence: TGTGCCAGCAGTTACAGGCGGGATCCCTACAATGAGCAGTTCTTC.